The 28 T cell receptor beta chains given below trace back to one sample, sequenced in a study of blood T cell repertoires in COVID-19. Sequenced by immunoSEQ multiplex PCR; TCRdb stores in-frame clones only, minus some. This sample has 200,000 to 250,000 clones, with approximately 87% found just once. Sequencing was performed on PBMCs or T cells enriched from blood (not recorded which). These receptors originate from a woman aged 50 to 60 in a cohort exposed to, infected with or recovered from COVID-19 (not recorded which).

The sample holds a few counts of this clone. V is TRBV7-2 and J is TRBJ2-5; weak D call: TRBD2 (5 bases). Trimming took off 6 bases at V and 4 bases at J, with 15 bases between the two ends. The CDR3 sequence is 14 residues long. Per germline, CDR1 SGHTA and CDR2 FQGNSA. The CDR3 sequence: CASSFNKGGETQYF. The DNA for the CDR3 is TGTGCCAGCAGTTTCAATAAAGGAGGAGAGACCCAGTACTTC. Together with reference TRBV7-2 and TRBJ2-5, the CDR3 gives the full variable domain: GAGVSQSPSNKVTEKGKDVELRCDPISGHTALYWYRQSLGQGLEFLIYFQGNSAPDKSGLPSDRFSAERTGGSVSTLTIQRTQQEDSAVYLCASSFNKGGETQYFGPGTRLLVL.

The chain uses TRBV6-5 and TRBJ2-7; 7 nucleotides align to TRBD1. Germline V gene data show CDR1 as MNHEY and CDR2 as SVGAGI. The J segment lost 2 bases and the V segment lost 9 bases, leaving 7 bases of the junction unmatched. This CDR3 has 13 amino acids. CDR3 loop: CASAGTAAYEQYF. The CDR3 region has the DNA TGTGCCAGTGCCGGGACAGCAGCCTACGAGCAGTACTTC.

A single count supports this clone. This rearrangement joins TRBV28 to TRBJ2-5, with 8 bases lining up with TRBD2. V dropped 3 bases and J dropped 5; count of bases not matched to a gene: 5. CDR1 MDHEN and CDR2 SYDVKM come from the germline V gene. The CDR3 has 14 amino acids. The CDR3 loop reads CASSLAGGWETQYF. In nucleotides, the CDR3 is TGTGCCAGCAGTTTGGCGGGGGGATGGGAGACCCAGTACTTC.

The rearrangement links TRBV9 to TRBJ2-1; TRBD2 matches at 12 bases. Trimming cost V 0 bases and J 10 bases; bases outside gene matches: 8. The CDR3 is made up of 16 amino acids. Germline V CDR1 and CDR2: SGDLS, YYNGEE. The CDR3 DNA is TGTGCCAGCAGCGTAGTACCTAGCGGGGGGGGATGGGAGCAGTTCTTC. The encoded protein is CASSVVPSGGGWEQFF.

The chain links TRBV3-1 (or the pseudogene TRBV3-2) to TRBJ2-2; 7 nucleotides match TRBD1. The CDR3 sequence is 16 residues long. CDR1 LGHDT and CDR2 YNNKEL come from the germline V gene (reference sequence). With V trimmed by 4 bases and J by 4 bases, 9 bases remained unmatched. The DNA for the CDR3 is TGTGCCAGCAGCCGCCAAATTGCAGGGGGCACCGGGGAGCTGTTTTTT. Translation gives CASSRQIAGGTGELFF.

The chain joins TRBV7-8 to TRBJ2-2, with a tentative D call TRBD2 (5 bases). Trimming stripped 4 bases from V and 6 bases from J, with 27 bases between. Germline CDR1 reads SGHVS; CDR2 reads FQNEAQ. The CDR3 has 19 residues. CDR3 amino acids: CASSSTSWYQAPGAGELFF. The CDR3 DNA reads TGTGCCAGCAGCTCGACGTCTTGGTACCAGGCGCCCGGGGCCGGGGAGCTGTTTTTT. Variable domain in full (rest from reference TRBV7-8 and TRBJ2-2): GAGVSQSPRYKVAKRGQDVALRCDPISGHVSLFWYQQALGQGPEFLTYFQNEAQLDKSGLPSDRFFAERPEGSVSTLKIQRTQQEDSAVYLCASSSTSWYQAPGAGELFFGEGSRLTVL.

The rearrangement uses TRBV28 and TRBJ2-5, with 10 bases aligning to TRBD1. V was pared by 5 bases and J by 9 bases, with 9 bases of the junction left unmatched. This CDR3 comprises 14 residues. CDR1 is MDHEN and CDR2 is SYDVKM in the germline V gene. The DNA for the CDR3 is TGTGCCAGCAGTCGTTCCGGGACAGGGGCGTCCCAGTACTTC. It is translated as CASSRSGTGASQYF.

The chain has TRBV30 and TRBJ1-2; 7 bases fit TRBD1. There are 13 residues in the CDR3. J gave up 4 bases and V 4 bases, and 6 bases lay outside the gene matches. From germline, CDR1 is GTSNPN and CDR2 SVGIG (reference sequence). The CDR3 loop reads CAWIGQAAYGYTF. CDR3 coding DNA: TGTGCCTGGATAGGACAGGCCGCCTATGGCTACACCTTC.

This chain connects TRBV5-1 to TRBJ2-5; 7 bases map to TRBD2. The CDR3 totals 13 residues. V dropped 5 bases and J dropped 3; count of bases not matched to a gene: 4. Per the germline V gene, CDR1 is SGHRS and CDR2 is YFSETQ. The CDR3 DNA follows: TGCGCCAGCAGGACTAGCCCGGAAGAGACCCAGTACTTC. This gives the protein CASRTSPEETQYF.

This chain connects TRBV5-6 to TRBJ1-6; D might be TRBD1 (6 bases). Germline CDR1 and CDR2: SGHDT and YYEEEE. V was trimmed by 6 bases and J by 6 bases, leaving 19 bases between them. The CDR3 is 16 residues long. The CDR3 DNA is TGTGCCAGCACCCTAATCGACAGGCTACTTAATTCACCCCTCCACTTT. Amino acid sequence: CASTLIDRLLNSPLHF.

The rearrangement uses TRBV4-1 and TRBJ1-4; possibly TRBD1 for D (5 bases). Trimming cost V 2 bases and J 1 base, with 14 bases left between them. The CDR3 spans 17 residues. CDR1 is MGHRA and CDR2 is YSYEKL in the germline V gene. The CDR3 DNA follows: TGCGCCAGCAGCCAATCAGGGTTACTTTTAACTAATGAAAAACTGTTTTTT. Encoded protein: CASSQSGLLLTNEKLFF.

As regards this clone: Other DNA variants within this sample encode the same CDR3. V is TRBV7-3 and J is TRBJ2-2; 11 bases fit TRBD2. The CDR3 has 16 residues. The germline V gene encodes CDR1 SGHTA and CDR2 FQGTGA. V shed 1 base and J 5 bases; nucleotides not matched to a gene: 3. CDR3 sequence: CASSLSSSGGTGELFF. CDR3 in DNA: TGTGCCAGCAGCTTAAGCTCTAGCGGGGGGACCGGGGAGCTGTTTTTT. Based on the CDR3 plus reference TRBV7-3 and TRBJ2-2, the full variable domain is GAGVSQTPSNKVTEKGKYVELRCDPISGHTALYWYRQSLGQGPEFLIYFQGTGAADDSGLPNDRFFAVRPEGSVSTLKIQRTERGDSAVYLCASSLSSSGGTGELFFGEGSRLTVL.

The CDR3 protein is CASSSRNTIYF. CDR3 coding DNA: TGTGCCAGCAGTTCCAGAAACACCATATATTTT. The V and J genes are TRBV6-5 and TRBJ1-3; no reliable D call. CDR1 MNHEY and CDR2 SVGAGI come from the germline V gene. Trimming stripped 4 bases from V and 5 bases from J, with 3 bases between. This CDR3 is 11 amino acids long.

The CDR3 nucleotides are TGCAGCGTTGATCGACGACAGGGTTACAATGAGCAGTTCTTC. This gives the protein CSVDRRQGYNEQFF. The chain links TRBV29-1 to TRBJ2-1; 7 bases match TRBD1. CDR3 size: 14 residues. CDR1 is SQVTM, CDR2 ANQGSEA, per germline. V lost 3 bases to trimming and J lost 4 bases; unmatched junction nucleotides: 6.

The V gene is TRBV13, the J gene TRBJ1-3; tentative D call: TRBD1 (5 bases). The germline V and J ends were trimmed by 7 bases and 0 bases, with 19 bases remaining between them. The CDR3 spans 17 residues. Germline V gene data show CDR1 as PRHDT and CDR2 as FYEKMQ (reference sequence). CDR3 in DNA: TGTGCCAGCAAAGCTGGTCATAGGGGACTCTCTGGAAACACCATATATTTT. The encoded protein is CASKAGHRGLSGNTIYF. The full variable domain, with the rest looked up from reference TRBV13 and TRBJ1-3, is AAGVIQSPRHLIKEKRETATLKCYPIPRHDTVYWYQQGPGQDPQFLISFYEKMQSDKGSIPDRFSAQQFSDYHSELNMSSLELGDSALYFCASKAGHRGLSGNTIYFGEGSWLTVV.

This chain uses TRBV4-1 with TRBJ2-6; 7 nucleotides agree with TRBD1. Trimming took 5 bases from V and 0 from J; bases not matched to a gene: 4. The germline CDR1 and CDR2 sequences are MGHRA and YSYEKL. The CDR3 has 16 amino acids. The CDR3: CASSGDRDSGANVLTF. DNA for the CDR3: TGCGCCAGCAGCGGCGACAGGGACTCTGGGGCCAACGTCCTGACTTTC.

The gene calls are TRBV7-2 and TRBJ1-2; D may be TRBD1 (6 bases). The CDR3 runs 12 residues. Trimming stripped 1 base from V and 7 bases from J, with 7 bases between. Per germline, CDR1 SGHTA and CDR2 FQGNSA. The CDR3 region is CASSLGGGGYTF. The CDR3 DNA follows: TGTGCCAGCAGCTTAGGAGGGGGTGGCTACACCTTC.

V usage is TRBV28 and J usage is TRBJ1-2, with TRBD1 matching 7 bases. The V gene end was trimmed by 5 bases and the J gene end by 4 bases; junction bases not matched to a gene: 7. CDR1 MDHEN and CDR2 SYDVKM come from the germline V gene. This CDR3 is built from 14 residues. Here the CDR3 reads CASSLRTGGYGYTF. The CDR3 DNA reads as TGTGCCAGCAGTCTCCGGACAGGCGGCTATGGCTACACCTTC.

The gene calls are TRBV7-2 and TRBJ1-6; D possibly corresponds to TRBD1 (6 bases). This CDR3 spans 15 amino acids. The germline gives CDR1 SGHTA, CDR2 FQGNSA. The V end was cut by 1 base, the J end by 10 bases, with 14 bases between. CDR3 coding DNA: TGTGCCAGCAGCTTAGGTGGCAGGGGTCACTCACCCCTCCACTTT. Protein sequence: CASSLGGRGHSPLHF.

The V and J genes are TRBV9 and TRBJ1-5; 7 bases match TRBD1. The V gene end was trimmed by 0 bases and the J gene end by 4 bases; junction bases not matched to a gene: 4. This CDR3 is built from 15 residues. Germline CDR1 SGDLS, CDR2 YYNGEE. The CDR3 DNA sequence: TGTGCCAGCAGCGTAGGACAGGGACTTAATCAGCCCCAGCATTTT. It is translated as CASSVGQGLNQPQHF. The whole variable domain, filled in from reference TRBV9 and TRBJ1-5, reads DSGVTQTPKHLITATGQRVTLRCSPRSGDLSVYWYQQSLDQGLQFLIQYYNGEERAKGNILERFSAQQFPDLHSELNLSSLELGDSALYFCASSVGQGLNQPQHFGDGTRLSIL.

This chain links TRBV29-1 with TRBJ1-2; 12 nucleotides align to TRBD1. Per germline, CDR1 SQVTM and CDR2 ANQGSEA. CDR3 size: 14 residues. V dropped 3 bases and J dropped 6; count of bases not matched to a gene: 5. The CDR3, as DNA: TGCAGCGTTGAGGAGGGACAGGGGGCCCATGGCTACACCTTC. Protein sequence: CSVEEGQGAHGYTF.

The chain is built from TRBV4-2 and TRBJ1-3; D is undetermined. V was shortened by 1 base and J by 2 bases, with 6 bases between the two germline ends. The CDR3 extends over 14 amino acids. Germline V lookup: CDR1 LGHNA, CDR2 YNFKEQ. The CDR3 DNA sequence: TGTGCCAGCAGCCAAGGACAAACTGGAAACACCATATATTTT. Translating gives CASSQGQTGNTIYF.

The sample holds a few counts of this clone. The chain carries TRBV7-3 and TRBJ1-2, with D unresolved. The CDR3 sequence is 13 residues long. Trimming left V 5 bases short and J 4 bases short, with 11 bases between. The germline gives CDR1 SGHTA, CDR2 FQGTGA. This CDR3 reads CASSPDGSYGYTF. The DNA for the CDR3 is TGTGCCAGCAGCCCCGACGGGAGCTATGGCTACACCTTC.

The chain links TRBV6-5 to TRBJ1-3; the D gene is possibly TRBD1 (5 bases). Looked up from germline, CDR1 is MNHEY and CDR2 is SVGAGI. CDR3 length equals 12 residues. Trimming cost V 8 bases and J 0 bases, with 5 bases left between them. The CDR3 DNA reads TGTGCCAGCCAGGGCTCTGGAAACACCATATATTTT. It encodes CASQGSGNTIYF.

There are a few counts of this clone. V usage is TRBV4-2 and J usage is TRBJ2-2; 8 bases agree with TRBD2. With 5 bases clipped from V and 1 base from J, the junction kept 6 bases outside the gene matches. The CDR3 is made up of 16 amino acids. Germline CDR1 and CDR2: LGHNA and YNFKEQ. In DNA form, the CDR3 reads TGTGCCAGCAGCGTCAGCGGGGGCCGGAACACCGGGGAGCTGTTTTTT. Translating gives CASSVSGGRNTGELFF.

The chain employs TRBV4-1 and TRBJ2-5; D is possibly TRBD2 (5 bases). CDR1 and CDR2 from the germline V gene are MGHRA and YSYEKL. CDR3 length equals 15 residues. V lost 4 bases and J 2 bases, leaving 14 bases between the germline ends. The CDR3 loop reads CASSPWLAQQETQYF. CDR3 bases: TGCGCCAGCAGCCCCTGGCTAGCACAACAAGAGACCCAGTACTTC.

CDR3 sequence reads: CASSLTSGGGSYNEQFF. In DNA, the CDR3 is TGTGCCAGCAGCTTGACTAGCGGGGGGGGTTCCTACAATGAGCAGTTCTTC. The gene calls are TRBV5-4 and TRBJ2-1, with 13 bases identical to TRBD2. There are 17 residues in the CDR3. Trimming removed 1 base from V and 1 base from J; junction bases left unmatched: 2. Germline V gene lookup returns CDR1 SGHNT and CDR2 YYREEE (reference sequence).

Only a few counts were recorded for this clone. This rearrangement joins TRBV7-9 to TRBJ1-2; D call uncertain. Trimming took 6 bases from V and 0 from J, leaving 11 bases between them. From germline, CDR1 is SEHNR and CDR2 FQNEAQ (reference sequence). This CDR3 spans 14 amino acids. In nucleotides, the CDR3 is TGTGCCAGCAGACCCGGGGAGGCTAACTATGGCTACACCTTC. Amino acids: CASRPGEANYGYTF.